This entry is about one TCR beta chain. Its antigen specificity is not known. One end of the junction varies from germline; a read error may be responsible. TCR libraries were built from roughly 440 ng RNA with the Immunoverse kit, using molecular barcoded adaptors covering alpha/delta and beta/gamma chains. TCR library preparation used the same RNA that was used for transcriptome sequencing. An Illumina HiSeq 4000 with 2 x 150 cycles was used to sequence the TCR libraries. The original pipeline was this. TCR reads were aligned to human V, D, J and C references and assembled into CDR3 clonotypes with MiXCR, including quality filtering and error correction. The tcR package in R was used for analysis of clonotype counts and gene usage diversity. For inspection of raw mapping reads, RNA-seq reads were mapped by STAR aligner version 2.5.3a onto GRCh37 of the human genome. IR-seq fastq files were randomly downsampled with Seqtk 1.3 to test the effect of sequencing depth on detected clonotypes. TCRdb cleaned the public reads at Q25 with fastp, built clones with MiXCR and kept in-frame beta chains. Duplicate CDR3 protein sequences are folded into a single record with the most common DNA and genes. These V and J calls originate from TCRdb's pipeline instead of the authors' own analysis. In all, the sample holds 7,000 to 10,000 distinct CDR3 sequences, and roughly 15% of those were seen once. The leading ten clones occupy approximately 26% of the sample.

This entry belongs to a study of read filtering for tumor transcriptome and immune sequencing (dated by TCRdb to the early 2020s). Background on the whole study: Of the patients in the cohort, around 17 were male and over twelve were female, and their mean age was approximately 71 years, with a range of roughly 47 to 80. Under revised international staging, roughly 8 patients fell into R-ISS I, 15 to 20 into R-ISS II and roughly 7 into R-ISS III. Whole-transcriptome libraries were prepared with the TruSeq RNA Access Library Prep Kit after DNase treatment. Per sample, about 4.05 to 10.27 million TCR-region mapped reads were obtained with IR-seq, compared with only about 80 to 1,300 with RNA-seq. Using the same bone marrow samples, the study ran both targeted immune repertoire sequencing and bulk whole-transcriptome sequencing and then compared the TCR repertoires from each method. One of the main goals was to work out a read-filtering strategy for immune repertoire data, in particular whether clonotypes backed by only a single read should be removed. Study-wide findings and limitations: In IR-seq, around 85% of clonotypes but around 3.5% of total reads were represented by single-read clonotypes, whereas in RNA-seq, less than 75% of clonotypes and approximately 44% of reads were represented by single-read clonotypes. When single-read clonotypes were removed, the proportions of shared clonotypes in IR-seq and RNA-seq correlated more strongly. Clonotypes were captured by IR-seq at much higher depth and more reliably than by RNA-seq, and smaller IR-seq throughput was sufficient for identification of most shared clonotypes. The sorted CD138-negative fraction was a mixed bone marrow immune population, not purified T cells.

Bone marrow was sampled from every patient at the time of active disease. Bone marrow mononuclear cells were isolated by Ficoll-Hypaque density gradient centrifugation. Myeloma plasma cells were removed and CD138-negative cells were collected by negative selection after labeling with CD138 magnetic microbeads on a MACS separator. The purity of the isolated cells was checked by flow cytometry with CD138 antibodies on an Attune NxT. Total RNA was extracted with TRIzol reagent and quantified with a NanoDrop spectrophotometer. For each patient, the CD138-negative bone marrow sample underwent paired RNA-seq and IR-seq. Via the germline V gene, CDR1 is LGHNA and CDR2 YNFKEQ. The CDR3 spans 15 residues, from the cysteine through the phenylalanine. Of all the DNA, just the CDR3 is kept, 45 bases in frame from base 1.

This sequence was found in a donor aged 40 or over with multiple myeloma. The chain uses TRBV4-2 and TRBJ2-3; TRBD1 could be the D gene, as 5 bases match. Specimen: a population of CD138-negative cells sorted from bone marrow. The sample's cell subset or site label, decoded: bone marrow mononuclear cells depleted of CD138+ plasma/myeloma cells by negative magnetic selection. The CDR3: CDSSQDSRFTDMQYF. The DNA reads TGCGACAGCAGCCAAGATTCTCGGTTCACAGATATGCAGTATTTT.